The source of this T cell receptor (beta chain) is a study of T cells of healthy individuals. TCRdb processed the 5' RACE reads anew with MiXCR; each CDR3 protein has one entry. This sample yields 95,000 to 100,000 distinct CDR3 sequences, of which approximately 15% are seen a single time; approximately 5.7% belongs to the top ten. V gave up 3 bases and J gave up 3 bases, with 10 bases separating them. This CDR3 has 14 residues. Germline V gene sequence: CDR1 SGDLS, CDR2 YYNGEE. This clonotype has a handful of counts. V usage is TRBV9 and J usage is TRBJ1-5; D possibly corresponds to TRBD1 (6 bases). The clonotype originates from a human donor in good health. The CDR3 sequence is CASSGSGVNQPQHF. The CDR3 coding sequence is TGTGCCAGCAGCGGATCAGGGGTCAATCAGCCCCAGCATTTT.